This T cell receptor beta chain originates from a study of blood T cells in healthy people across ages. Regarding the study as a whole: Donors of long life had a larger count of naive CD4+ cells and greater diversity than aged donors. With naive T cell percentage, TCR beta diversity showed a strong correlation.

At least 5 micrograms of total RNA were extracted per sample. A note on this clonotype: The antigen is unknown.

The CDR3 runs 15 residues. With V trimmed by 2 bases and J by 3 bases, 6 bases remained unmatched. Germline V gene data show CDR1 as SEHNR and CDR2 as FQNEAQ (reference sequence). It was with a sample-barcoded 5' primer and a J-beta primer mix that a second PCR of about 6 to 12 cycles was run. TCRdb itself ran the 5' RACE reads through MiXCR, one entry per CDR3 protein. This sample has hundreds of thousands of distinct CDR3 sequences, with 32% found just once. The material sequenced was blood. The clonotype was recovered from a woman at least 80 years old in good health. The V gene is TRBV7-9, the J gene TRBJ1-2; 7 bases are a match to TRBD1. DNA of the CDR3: TGTGCCAGCAGCTTACAGGGGGGGGTGCACTATGGCTACACCTTC. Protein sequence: CASSLQGGVHYGYTF.